Following are 17 T cell receptor beta chains from one sample sequenced in a study of cytomegalovirus exposure and HLA in healthy donors. PCR primers comprised 60 Vbeta and 13 Jbeta primers. Produced via immunoSEQ multiplex PCR; TCRdb's table is partial and in-frame only. The table records 120,000 or so clones, 70% to 80% of them present only once. The specimen sequenced was PBMCs. The receptors were gathered from a woman aged 40-49 years in good health and CMV-seropositive.

This clone has just a few counts. This chain joins TRBV6-1 and TRBJ1-5, with D possibly being TRBD1 (6 bases). This CDR3 contains 14 residues. Germline lookup yields CDR1 MNHNS and CDR2 SASEGT. V was shortened by 3 bases and J by 5 bases, with 11 bases between the two germline ends. CDR3 nucleotide sequence: TGTGCCAGCAGTGAGAAACAGGGCCATCAGCCCCAGCATTTT. Protein: CASSEKQGHQPQHF.

V is TRBV2 and J is TRBJ1-2; no firm D call. The germline V and J ends were trimmed by 8 bases and 0 bases, with 10 bases remaining between them. Germline V CDR1 and CDR2: SNHLY, FYNNEI. There are 13 residues in the CDR3. This CDR3 reads CASSLEANYGYTF. CDR3 bases: TGTGCCAGCTCCCTAGAGGCTAACTATGGCTACACCTTC.

This clone has just a few counts. The rearrangement links TRBV5-4 to TRBJ2-2; D perhaps matches TRBD1 (6 bases). The V and J ends lost 3 bases and 8 bases respectively, with 14 bases between them. This CDR3 region has 14 residues. Per the germline V gene, CDR1 is SGHNT and CDR2 is YYREEE (reference sequence). The CDR3 region is CASSWDTTTGELFF. As DNA, the CDR3 is TGTGCCAGCAGCTGGGACACGACAACGGGGGAGCTGTTTTTT.

The gene calls are TRBV29-1 and TRBJ2-7; the match to TRBD1 covers 9 bases. Germline CDR1 SQVTM, CDR2 ANQGSEA. The CDR3 loop spans 13 amino acids. After removal of 5 bases from V and 1 base from J, the junction contained 3 bases not matched to a gene. The CDR3 here is CSVPGQGSYEQYF. The DNA of the CDR3 is TGCAGCGTTCCGGGACAGGGTTCCTACGAGCAGTACTTC.

The chain's CDR3 is CASSADEQGKAFF. The CDR3 DNA is TGTGCCAGCAGTGCCGACGAACAGGGAAAAGCTTTCTTT. The V gene is TRBV6-5, the J gene TRBJ1-1; weak D call: TRBD1 (6 bases). CDR1 is MNHEY, CDR2 SVGAGI, per germline. The CDR3 has 13 amino acids. Trimming removed 5 bases at V and 9 bases at J, with 16 bases between.

A word on this clone: Other DNA sequences in this specimen translate into the identical CDR3. The chain links TRBV4-1 to TRBJ1-1; 9 bases fit TRBD1. The CDR3 consists of 17 residues. Germline values: CDR1 MGHRA, CDR2 YSYEKL. Trimming took 4 bases from V and 4 from J; bases not matched to a gene: 13. This chain's CDR3 is CASSPGGGQGEGTEAFF. CDR3 in DNA: TGCGCCAGCAGCCCTGGAGGGGGACAGGGTGAAGGCACTGAAGCTTTCTTT.

The chain is built from TRBV5-1 and TRBJ1-1, with no clear D. Trimming left V 6 bases short and J 4 bases short, with 10 bases between. The germline gives CDR1 SGHRS, CDR2 YFSETQ. The CDR3 spans 12 residues. The CDR3, as DNA: TGCGCCAGCACCGGAGGTGGCACTGAAGCTTTCTTT. This codes for CASTGGGTEAFF. Looking up the rest from reference TRBV5-1 and TRBJ1-1 gives the full variable domain: KAGVTQTPRYLIKTRGQQVTLSCSPISGHRSVSWYQQTPGQGLQFLFEYFSETQRNKGNFPGRFSGRQFSNSRSEMNVSTLELGDSALYLCASTGGGTEAFFGQGTRLTVV.

The rearrangement uses TRBV7-3 and TRBJ2-2; D not resolved. The CDR3 is made up of 14 amino acids. CDR1 and CDR2 from the germline V gene are SGHTA and FQGTGA. The V gene lost 1 base and the J gene lost 5 bases, with 8 bases spanning the gap. CDR3 nucleotide sequence: TGTGCCAGCAGCTTAAACAGTGAGACCGGGGAGCTGTTTTTT. It translates to CASSLNSETGELFF.

V usage is TRBV19 and J usage is TRBJ1-2; D not resolved. Trimming left V 0 bases short and J 4 bases short, with 9 bases between. Germline loops: CDR1 LNHDA, CDR2 SQIVND (reference sequence). CDR3 length equals 14 residues. The chain's CDR3 is CASSIEEQIYGYTF. The CDR3 bases are TGTGCCAGTAGTATAGAGGAACAGATCTATGGCTACACCTTC.

The chain recombines TRBV6-4 with TRBJ2-3; TRBD2 aligns across 11 bases. The CDR3 runs to 15 residues. Germline CDR1 MRHNA, CDR2 SNTAGT. Unmatched junction bases numbered 3, after V lost 4 bases and J lost 3 bases. The CDR3 region has the DNA TGTGCCAGCAGTGTGACTAGCGGGGAGACAGATACGCAGTATTTT. Translated, it gives CASSVTSGETDTQYF.

This chain uses TRBV27 with TRBJ1-5; the D is unclear. The CDR3 totals 13 residues. Germline CDR1 MNHEY, CDR2 SMNVEV (reference sequence). Trimming cost V 2 bases and J 4 bases, with 6 bases left between them. Here the CDR3 DNA reads TGTGCCAGCAGTTTAACGCAGAATCAGCCCCAGCATTTT. This sequence encodes CASSLTQNQPQHF.

This chain joins TRBV10-3 and TRBJ2-6; D not certain. Germline CDR1 is ENHRY and CDR2 is SYGVKD. There are 15 residues in the CDR3. V lost 3 bases to trimming and J lost 0 bases, with 6 bases between them. Here the CDR3 reads CAISDSYSGANVLTF. CDR3 coding DNA: TGTGCCATCAGTGATTCTTACTCTGGGGCCAACGTCCTGACTTTC.

The gene calls are TRBV7-2 and TRBJ1-6, with no clear D. The ends were cut back, 1 base at V and 0 bases at J, with 7 bases in the middle. There are 16 residues in the CDR3. Per the germline V gene, CDR1 is SGHTA and CDR2 is FQGNSA. CDR3: CASSLERSSYNSPLHF. DNA of the CDR3: TGTGCCAGCAGCTTAGAGAGGAGCTCCTATAATTCACCCCTCCACTTT.

The chain is built from TRBV18 and TRBJ1-2; D gene unclear. Trimming pared 3 bases from V and 8 bases from J, leaving 16 bases between. This CDR3 has 14 residues. Looked up from germline, CDR1 is KGHSH and CDR2 is LQKENI. For the CDR3, the DNA is TGTGCCAGCTCACCCTCGAGGAACCGAGAGGGCTACACCTTC. The encoded protein is CASSPSRNREGYTF.

The CDR3 DNA is TGCAGCGTGGAAAGGGGCATGTTCAATGAGCAGTTCTTC. This encodes CSVERGMFNEQFF. The chain is built from TRBV29-1 and TRBJ2-1, with a possible D match to TRBD1 (5 bases). CDR1 and CDR2 (germline): SQVTM, ANQGSEA. CDR3 length: 13 residues. Trimming took off 6 bases at V and 6 bases at J, with 15 bases between the two ends.

V is TRBV7-9 and J is TRBJ1-5, with 7 bases that match TRBD1. The CDR3 runs 16 residues. CDR1 is SEHNR, CDR2 FQNEAQ, per germline (reference sequence). The CDR3 nucleotides read TGTGCTTCTCAGGGGGGAGCAGTCTATAGCAATCAGCCCCAGCATTTT. Amino acid sequence: CASQGGAVYSNQPQHF.

This chain joins TRBV29-1 and TRBJ1-1; TRBD1 agrees at 7 bases. This CDR3 comprises 13 residues. The germline gives CDR1 SQVTM, CDR2 ANQGSEA. The V and J ends lost 7 bases and 5 bases, in that order; junction bases with no gene match: 10. The CDR3 sequence is CSGQGGSMTEAFF. In DNA, the CDR3 is TGCAGCGGCCAAGGGGGCTCAATGACTGAAGCTTTCTTT.